This T cell receptor (beta chain) is drawn from a study of cytomegalovirus exposure and HLA in healthy donors. The V and J ends lost 1 base and 6 bases, in that order; junction bases with no gene match: 11. The CDR3 sequence is 17 residues long. Germline CDR1 LNHNV, CDR2 YYDKDF (reference sequence). The PCR employed 60 Vbeta primers together with 13 Jbeta primers. Clones were sequenced by immunoSEQ multiplex PCR, and TCRdb holds only the in-frame ones, with some missing. The sample totals fewer than 95,000 clones; its top ten clones hold 4.5% to 6.5%. Sequencing input: PBMCs. The genes are TRBV15 and TRBJ1-5; 8 nucleotides match TRBD1. The clonotype was recovered from a woman between 35 and 50 years old in good health and CMV-seropositive. CDR3 amino acids: CATSRVSTGEGGQPQHF. The CDR3, as DNA: TGTGCCACCAGCAGAGTATCGACAGGGGAGGGGGGTCAGCCCCAGCATTTT.